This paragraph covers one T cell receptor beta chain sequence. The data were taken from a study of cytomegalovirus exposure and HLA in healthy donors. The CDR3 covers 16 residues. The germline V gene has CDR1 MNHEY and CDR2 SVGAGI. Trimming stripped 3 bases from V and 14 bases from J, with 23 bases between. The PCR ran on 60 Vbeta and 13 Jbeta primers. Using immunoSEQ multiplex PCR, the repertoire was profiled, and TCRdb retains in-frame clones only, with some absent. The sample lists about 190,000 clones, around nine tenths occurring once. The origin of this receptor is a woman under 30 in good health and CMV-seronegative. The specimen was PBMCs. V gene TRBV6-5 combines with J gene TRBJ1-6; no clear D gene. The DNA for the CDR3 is TGTGCCAGCAGTTATTCCAATTTAACACCGGTCGGGACCCTCCACTTT. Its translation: CASSYSNLTPVGTLHF.